Each of the 27 T cell receptor beta chains below was sequenced from the same sample in a study of PD-1 blockade in classical Hodgkin lymphoma. Specified time point: newly diagnosed, previously untreated cHL patient sample. Applied to thawed PBMCs, magnetic negative selection was the method used to isolate CD8+ T cells. TCRdb's table, derived via immunoSEQ multiplex PCR, lists solely in-frame clones and lacks some. The data contain under 6,500 clones, roughly nine tenths of them seen just once; the ten biggest clones take up less than 25%. The sequenced material came from CD8+ T cells from blood. The source is a human donor with classical Hodgkin lymphoma.

CDR3 residues: CSAQEREGNEQFF. The CDR3 DNA is TGCAGCGCCCAGGAGCGGGAGGGCAATGAGCAGTTCTTC. The chain uses TRBV29-1 and TRBJ2-1; 10 nucleotides line up with TRBD2. In germline, CDR1 is SQVTM, CDR2 ANQGSEA. With V trimmed by 7 bases and J by 6 bases, 6 bases remained unmatched. The CDR3 loop spans 13 amino acids.

The chain couples TRBV19 to TRBJ1-5; a weak D match, TRBD1 (6 bases). Trimming left V 7 bases short and J 3 bases short, with 13 bases between. Germline V gives CDR1 LNHDA, CDR2 SQIVND (reference sequence). The length of the CDR3 is 14 residues. CDR3 bases: TGTGCCAGTACTTTCAGGGGAACCAATCAGCCCCAGCATTTT. It is translated as CASTFRGTNQPQHF.

V is TRBV11-1 and J is TRBJ1-2; 7 bases agree with TRBD1. Per the germline V gene, CDR1 is SGHAT and CDR2 is FQDESV (reference sequence). This CDR3 contains 15 residues. V shed 5 bases, J shed 8 bases, and the junction held 14 bases outside the gene matches. CDR3: CASSHRDSSSAGYTF. The CDR3, as DNA: TGTGCCAGCAGCCACAGGGACAGTAGTTCGGCCGGCTACACCTTC.

V is TRBV30 and J is TRBJ2-7, with D possibly being TRBD2 (5 bases). Germline V gene sequence: CDR1 GTSNPN, CDR2 SVGIG (reference sequence). There are 13 residues in the CDR3. V lost 2 bases and J lost 1, with 9 bases in between. The CDR3 nucleotides are TGTGCCTGGAGTCCCGGGGTATCCTACGAGCAGTACTTC. Amino acid sequence: CAWSPGVSYEQYF. Supplemented by reference TRBV30 and TRBJ2-7, the full variable domain reads SQTIHQWPATLVQPVGSPLSLECTVEGTSNPNLYWYRQAAGRGLQLLFYSVGIGQISSEVPQNLSASRPQDRQFILSSKKLLLSDSGFYLCAWSPGVSYEQYFGPGTRLTVT.

V usage is TRBV14 and J usage is TRBJ1-2; TRBD1 aligns across 7 bases. The length of the CDR3 is 15 residues. Per germline, CDR1 SGHDN and CDR2 FVKESK. The trim removed 4 bases at V and 0 bases at J, leaving 5 bases unmatched. The DNA for the CDR3 is TGTGCCAGCAGCCCGTGGGACAGCCCTAACTATGGCTACACCTTC. The encoded protein is CASSPWDSPNYGYTF.

This clone showed up just once. In nucleotides, the CDR3 is TGTGCCTGGAGCCCTGTCCAAGTCCCCGGGGAGCTGTTTTTT. Amino acid sequence: CAWSPVQVPGELFF. The V call is TRBV30, the J call TRBJ2-2; D not resolved. CDR3 length: 14 residues. The germline V gene has CDR1 GTSNPN and CDR2 SVGIG (reference sequence). V was shortened by 3 bases and J by 6 bases, with 14 bases between the two germline ends.

The rearrangement joins TRBV6-1 to TRBJ2-6; no reliable D call. Germline V gene sequence: CDR1 MNHNS, CDR2 SASEGT. V lost 6 bases, J lost 3 bases, and 12 bases lay in between. The CDR3 contains 15 residues. The CDR3 coding sequence is TGTGCCAGCAGCCTTGGGTCTAGTGGGGCCAACGTCCTGACTTTC. Translated: CASSLGSSGANVLTF.

The V and J genes are TRBV5-4 and TRBJ2-5, with D uncertain. The CDR3 has 11 residues. Deletions cut 2 bases from V and 5 bases from J, with 4 bases between. Per germline, CDR1 SGHNT and CDR2 YYREEE (reference sequence). CDR3 DNA sequence: TGTGCCAGCAGCTTTTATGAGACCCAGTACTTC. It yields the protein CASSFYETQYF.

The chain has TRBV6-5 and TRBJ1-2, with 8 bases identical to TRBD1. Germline V gene sequence: CDR1 MNHEY, CDR2 SVGAGI. The V segment lost 6 bases and the J segment 4 bases; nucleotides outside the gene matches: 7. CDR3 length: 14 amino acids. The DNA of the CDR3 is TGTGCCAGCAGAACTGACAGGGGAGGCTATGGCTACACCTTC. It translates to CASRTDRGGYGYTF.

This chain connects TRBV7-3 to TRBJ2-1; 14 bases match TRBD2. Germline V gene data show CDR1 as SGHTA and CDR2 as FQGTGA. The CDR3 loop spans 16 amino acids. V shed 5 bases and J 5 bases; nucleotides not matched to a gene: 5. The CDR3 DNA reads as TGTGCCAGCAGCCATCCGGGACTAGCGGGAGACAATGAGCAGTTCTTC. Amino acid sequence: CASSHPGLAGDNEQFF. Variable domain in full (rest from reference TRBV7-3 and TRBJ2-1): GAGVSQTPSNKVTEKGKYVELRCDPISGHTALYWYRQSLGQGPEFLIYFQGTGAADDSGLPNDRFFAVRPEGSVSTLKIQRTERGDSAVYLCASSHPGLAGDNEQFFGPGTRLTVL.

The chain joins TRBV6-1 to TRBJ2-3; tentatively, D is TRBD1 (6 bases). The V gene's germline CDR1 is MNHNS and CDR2 SASEGT. The V gene lost 8 bases and the J gene lost 5 bases, with 17 bases spanning the gap. The CDR3 loop spans 14 amino acids. CDR3 nucleotide sequence: TGTGCCAGCGCCACTTCAGGGGACATAGATACGCAGTATTTT. Residues: CASATSGDIDTQYF.

The chain is built from TRBV27 and TRBJ2-1, with a tentative D call TRBD2 (5 bases). In germline, CDR1 is MNHEY, CDR2 SMNVEV (reference sequence). Trimming cost V 2 bases and J 7 bases, with 12 bases left between them. CDR3 length equals 14 residues. CDR3 in DNA: TGTGCCAGCAGTTTAGGAGGTGATGTGAATGAGCAGTTCTTC. Protein: CASSLGGDVNEQFF.

The V and J genes are TRBV7-9 and TRBJ2-1; D not certain. In germline, CDR1 is SEHNR, CDR2 FQNEAQ (reference sequence). The germline V and J ends were trimmed by 0 bases and 2 bases, with 11 bases remaining between them. CDR3 length: 16 amino acids. CDR3 sequence: CASSLAASRTYNEQFF. CDR3 sequence (DNA): TGTGCCAGCAGCTTAGCGGCTTCGAGAACCTACAATGAGCAGTTCTTC.

In nucleotides, the CDR3 is TGCGCCAGCAGCTTGAGGGACACTGAAGCTTTCTTT. Protein: CASSLRDTEAFF. The rearrangement links TRBV5-1 to TRBJ1-1; no clear D. V was cut by 1 base and J by 3 bases, with 4 bases left in between. The CDR3 loop spans 12 amino acids. CDR1 is SGHRS, CDR2 YFSETQ, per germline.

The genes are TRBV5-1 and TRBJ1-1; 8 bases are a match to TRBD1. Trimming removed 4 bases from V and 0 bases from J; junction bases left unmatched: 8. The CDR3 consists of 16 residues. Per germline, CDR1 SGHRS and CDR2 YFSETQ. CDR3 residues: CASSALRGPMNTEAFF. The DNA of the CDR3 is TGCGCCAGCAGCGCACTCAGGGGGCCCATGAACACTGAAGCTTTCTTT.

The CDR3 DNA sequence: TGTGCCAGCAGACACTCTACTAGCGGGAGGTCAAACGAGCAGTACTTC. Translation: CASRHSTSGRSNEQYF. The chain combines TRBV27 with TRBJ2-5; TRBD2 matches 12 bases. The DNA end lines up better with TRBJ2-7; the J call may be wrong. The germline V gene encodes CDR1 MNHEY and CDR2 SMNVEV (reference sequence). The CDR3 is made up of 16 amino acids.

The CDR3 sequence: CASSVGPYRPNEQFF. DNA of the CDR3: TGCGCCAGCAGTGTTGGACCCTACCGCCCCAATGAGCAGTTCTTC. V is TRBV10-2 and J is TRBJ2-1; no firm D call. The CDR3 has 15 residues. Germline V CDR1 and CDR2: WSHSY, SAAADI. V was pared by 4 bases and J by 6 bases, with 16 bases between.

The chain combines TRBV19 with TRBJ1-4; D might be TRBD1 (5 bases). Looked up from germline, CDR1 is LNHDA and CDR2 is SQIVND (reference sequence). Trimming shortened V by 4 bases and J by 5 bases, and 14 bases separated the two germline ends. The CDR3 runs 15 residues. For the CDR3, the DNA is TGTGCCAGTAGTACCGCCGGGACGAGGAATGAAAAACTGTTTTTT. It yields the protein CASSTAGTRNEKLFF.

The chain has TRBV6-1 and TRBJ1-2, with 7 bases aligning to TRBD1. Trimming took 3 bases from V and 6 from J; bases not matched to a gene: 4. The germline V gene encodes CDR1 MNHNS and CDR2 SASEGT. The CDR3 has 13 residues. For the CDR3, the DNA is TGTGCCAGCAGTGATATAGGGGGCCATGGCTACACCTTC. Translation: CASSDIGGHGYTF.

The chain has TRBV4-1 and TRBJ2-5; TRBD1 or TRBD2 may be the D gene (5 bases each). The CDR3 length is 13 residues. From germline, CDR1 is MGHRA and CDR2 YSYEKL. V dropped 2 bases and J dropped 7 bases, with 11 bases sitting between them. The CDR3: CASSQQGVGTQYF. CDR3 in DNA: TGCGCCAGCAGCCAACAGGGAGTGGGGACCCAGTACTTC.

This chain uses TRBV27 with TRBJ2-1; 9 nucleotides align to TRBD2. CDR1 is MNHEY, CDR2 SMNVEV, per germline (reference sequence). The CDR3 contains 17 residues. The V segment lost 4 bases and the J segment 5 bases; nucleotides outside the gene matches: 12. CDR3 sequence reads: CASSSQSAGGRHNEQFF. As DNA, the CDR3 is TGTGCCAGCAGTTCACAATCGGCGGGAGGGCGTCACAATGAGCAGTTCTTC.

V and J are TRBV25-1 and TRBJ2-5, with D tentatively TRBD2 (5 bases). With 3 bases removed from V and 4 bases from J, the gap between germline ends came to 12 bases. CDR3 length equals 14 residues. The V gene's germline CDR1 is MGHDK and CDR2 SYGVNS. The CDR3 region has the DNA TGTGCCAGCAGTGATCCGTCGGGGATAGAGACCCAGTACTTC. This codes for CASSDPSGIETQYF.

The V and J genes are TRBV25-1 and TRBJ2-5; weak D call: TRBD2 (5 bases). The germline CDR1 and CDR2 sequences are MGHDK and SYGVNS. The CDR3 totals 15 residues. Trimming cost V 6 bases and J 2 bases, with 16 bases left between them. Here the CDR3 reads CASRTNEAEQETQYF. CDR3 DNA sequence: TGTGCCAGCAGGACGAATGAAGCGGAACAAGAGACCCAGTACTTC.

This sequence joins TRBV25-1 and TRBJ2-3, with D perhaps TRBD1 or TRBD2 (6 bases each). The ends were cut back, 3 bases at V and 5 bases at J, with 18 bases in the middle. From germline, CDR1 is MGHDK and CDR2 SYGVNS. CDR3 length equals 16 residues. The CDR3 is CASSDPRSGAKDTQYF. CDR3 bases: TGTGCCAGCAGTGACCCCCGGTCGGGGGCTAAAGATACGCAGTATTTT.

The chain uses TRBV19 and TRBJ2-1, with 9 bases aligning to TRBD1. After removal of 4 bases from V and 5 bases from J, the junction contained 6 bases not matched to a gene. Germline V gene sequence: CDR1 LNHDA, CDR2 SQIVND (reference sequence). CDR3 size: 15 residues. The DNA of the CDR3 is TGTGCCAGTAGTACCTGGACAGGGGAAAACAATGAGCAGTTCTTC. This translates into CASSTWTGENNEQFF.

The genes are TRBV25-1 and TRBJ2-3; TRBD1 is a possible D gene (6 bases). The V gene's germline CDR1 is MGHDK and CDR2 SYGVNS. This CDR3 is built from 17 residues. V was trimmed by 2 bases and J by 2 bases, leaving 17 bases between them. In DNA form, the CDR3 reads TGTGCCAGCAGTGAACCACAGGGAGACCATATCACAGATACGCAGTATTTT. Its translation is CASSEPQGDHITDTQYF. The full variable domain, its missing parts supplied by reference TRBV25-1 and TRBJ2-3, is EADIYQTPRYLVIGTGKKITLECSQTMGHDKMYWYQQDPGMELHLIHYSYGVNSTEKGDLSSESTVSRIRTEHFPLTLESARPSHTSQYLCASSEPQGDHITDTQYFGPGTRLTVL.

The chain uses TRBV6-5 and TRBJ1-2, with D perhaps TRBD1 (6 bases). CDR3 size: 15 residues. The germline V gene encodes CDR1 MNHEY and CDR2 SVGAGI. V was cut by 2 bases and J by 3 bases, with 13 bases left in between. The CDR3 loop is CASSYEMGHYYGYTF. CDR3 nucleotides: TGTGCCAGCAGTTACGAGATGGGACACTACTATGGCTACACCTTC.